This TCR beta chain emerged from a study of blood T cell repertoires in COVID-19. Study context: PBMCs, B-cell-depleted T cells, or T cells were the source of the cDNA or gDNA that made up the material.

The CDR3 covers 12 residues. Germline CDR1 SQVTM, CDR2 ANQGSEA. The V end was cut by 1 base, the J end by 3 bases, with 7 bases between. Per the authors' pipeline: Amplification with reference gene primers provided the estimates of nucleated cell counts. Data came from immunoSEQ multiplex PCR; TCRdb stores just in-frame clones and leaves some out. V and J calls and clone size come straight from that table; D and trimming were deduced from the DNA. The sample includes some 40,000 clones, around nine tenths of them seen just once. Material: peripheral blood. This sequence joins TRBV29-1 and TRBJ2-7; possibly TRBD2 for D (5 bases). The receptor's source is a human donor in a cohort sampled during active COVID-19. The CDR3 region is CSVEGRGYEQYF. The CDR3, as DNA: TGCAGCGTTGAAGGTCGGGGCTACGAGCAGTACTTC.